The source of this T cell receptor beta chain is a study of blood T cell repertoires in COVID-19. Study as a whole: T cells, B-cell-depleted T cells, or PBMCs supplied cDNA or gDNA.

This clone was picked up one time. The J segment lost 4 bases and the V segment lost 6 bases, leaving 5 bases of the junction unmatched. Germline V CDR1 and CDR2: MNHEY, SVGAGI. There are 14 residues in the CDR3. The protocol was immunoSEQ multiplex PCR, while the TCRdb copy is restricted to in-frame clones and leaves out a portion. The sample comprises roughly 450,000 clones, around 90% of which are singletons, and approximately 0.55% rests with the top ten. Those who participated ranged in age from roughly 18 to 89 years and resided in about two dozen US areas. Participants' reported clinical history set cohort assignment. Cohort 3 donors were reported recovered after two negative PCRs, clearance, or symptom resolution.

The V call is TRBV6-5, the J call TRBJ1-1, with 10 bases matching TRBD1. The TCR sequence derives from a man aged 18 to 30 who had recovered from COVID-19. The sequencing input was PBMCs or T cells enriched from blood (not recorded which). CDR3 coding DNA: TGTGCCAGCAGAGGGACAGGGGTTGGCACTGAAGCTTTCTTT. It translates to CASRGTGVGTEAFF.